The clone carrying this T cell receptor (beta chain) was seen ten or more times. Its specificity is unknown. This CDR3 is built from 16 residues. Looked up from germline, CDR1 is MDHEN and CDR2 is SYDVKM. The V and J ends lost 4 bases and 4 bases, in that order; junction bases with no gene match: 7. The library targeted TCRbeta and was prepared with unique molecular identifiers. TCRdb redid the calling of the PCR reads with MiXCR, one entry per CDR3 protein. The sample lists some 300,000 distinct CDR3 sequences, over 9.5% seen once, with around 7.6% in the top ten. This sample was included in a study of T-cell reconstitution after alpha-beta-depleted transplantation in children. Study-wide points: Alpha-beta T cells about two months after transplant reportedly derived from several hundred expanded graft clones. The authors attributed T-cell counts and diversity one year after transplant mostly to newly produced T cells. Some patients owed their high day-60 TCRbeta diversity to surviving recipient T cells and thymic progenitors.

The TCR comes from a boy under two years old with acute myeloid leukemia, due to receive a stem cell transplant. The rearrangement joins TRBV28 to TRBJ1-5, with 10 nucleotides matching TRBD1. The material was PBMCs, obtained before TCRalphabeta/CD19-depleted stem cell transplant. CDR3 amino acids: CASSSGDRGFNQPQHF. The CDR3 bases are TGTGCCAGCAGTTCGGGGGACAGGGGCTTTAATCAGCCCCAGCATTTT.